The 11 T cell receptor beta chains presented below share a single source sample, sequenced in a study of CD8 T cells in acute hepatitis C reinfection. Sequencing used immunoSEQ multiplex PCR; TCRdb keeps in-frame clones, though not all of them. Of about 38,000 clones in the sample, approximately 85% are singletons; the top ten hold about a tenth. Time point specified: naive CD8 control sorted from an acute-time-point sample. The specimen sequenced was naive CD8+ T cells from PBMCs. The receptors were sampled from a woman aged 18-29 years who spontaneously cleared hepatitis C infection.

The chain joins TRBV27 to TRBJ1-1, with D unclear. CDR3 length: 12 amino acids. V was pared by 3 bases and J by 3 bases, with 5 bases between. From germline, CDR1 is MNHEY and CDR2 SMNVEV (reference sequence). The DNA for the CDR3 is TGTGCCAGCAGTTTTGGAGACACTGAAGCTTTCTTT. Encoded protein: CASSFGDTEAFF.

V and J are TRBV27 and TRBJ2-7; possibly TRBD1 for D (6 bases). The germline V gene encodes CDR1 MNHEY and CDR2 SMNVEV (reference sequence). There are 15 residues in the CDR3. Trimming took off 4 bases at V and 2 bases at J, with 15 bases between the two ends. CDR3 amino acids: CASSYTQDRAYEQYF. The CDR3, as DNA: TGTGCCAGCAGTTATACACAGGACAGAGCCTACGAGCAGTACTTC.

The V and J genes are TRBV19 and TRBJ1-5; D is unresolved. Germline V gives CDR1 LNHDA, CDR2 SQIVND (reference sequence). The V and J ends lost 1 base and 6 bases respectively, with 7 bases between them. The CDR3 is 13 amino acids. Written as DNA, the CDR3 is TGTGCCAGTAGTATAGCAGGTCTTCAGCCCCAGCATTTT. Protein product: CASSIAGLQPQHF. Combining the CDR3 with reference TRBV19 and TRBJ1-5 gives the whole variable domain DGGITQSPKYLFRKEGQNVTLSCEQNLNHDAMYWYRQDPGQGLRLIYYSQIVNDFQKGDIAEGYSVSREKKESFPLTVTSAQKNPTAFYLCASSIAGLQPQHFGDGTRLSIL.

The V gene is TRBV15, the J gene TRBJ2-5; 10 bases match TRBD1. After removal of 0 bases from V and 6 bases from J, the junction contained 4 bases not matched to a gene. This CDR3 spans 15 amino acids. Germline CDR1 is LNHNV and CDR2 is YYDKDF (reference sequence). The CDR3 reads CATSRDLGQGKTQYF. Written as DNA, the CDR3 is TGTGCCACCAGCAGAGACTTGGGACAGGGGAAGACCCAGTACTTC.

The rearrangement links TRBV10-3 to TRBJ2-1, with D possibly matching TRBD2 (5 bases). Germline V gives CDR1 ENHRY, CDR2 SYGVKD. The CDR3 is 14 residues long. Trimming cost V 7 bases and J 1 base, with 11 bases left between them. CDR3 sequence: CAINGEGSYNEQFF. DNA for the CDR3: TGTGCCATCAACGGAGAGGGTTCCTACAATGAGCAGTTCTTC.

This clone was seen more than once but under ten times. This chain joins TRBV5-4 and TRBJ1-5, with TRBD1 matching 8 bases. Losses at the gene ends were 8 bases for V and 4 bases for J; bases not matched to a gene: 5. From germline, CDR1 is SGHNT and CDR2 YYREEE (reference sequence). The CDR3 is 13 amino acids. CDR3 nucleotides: TGTGCCAGGGGACAGGCGGTTAATCAGCCCCAGCATTTT. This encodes CARGQAVNQPQHF.

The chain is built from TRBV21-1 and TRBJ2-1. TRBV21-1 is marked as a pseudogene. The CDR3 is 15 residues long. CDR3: CASSNLGIHYNEQFF. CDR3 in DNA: TGTGCCAGCAGCAATTTGGGGATCCACTACAATGAGCAGTTCTTC.

The CDR3 spells CASSFRAGGDHEQYF. CDR3 DNA sequence: TGTGCCAGCAGCTTCCGGGCCGGTGGGGACCACGAGCAGTACTTC. The chain joins TRBV7-3 to TRBJ2-7; D tentatively fits TRBD1 or TRBD2 (5 bases each). The CDR3 has 15 amino acids. Germline V CDR1 and CDR2: SGHTA, FQGTGA. V lost 3 bases, J lost 5 bases, and 17 bases lay in between. The full variable domain, completed using reference TRBV7-3 and TRBJ2-7, is GAGVSQTPSNKVTEKGKYVELRCDPISGHTALYWYRQSLGQGPEFLIYFQGTGAADDSGLPNDRFFAVRPEGSVSTLKIQRTERGDSAVYLCASSFRAGGDHEQYFGPGTRLTVT.

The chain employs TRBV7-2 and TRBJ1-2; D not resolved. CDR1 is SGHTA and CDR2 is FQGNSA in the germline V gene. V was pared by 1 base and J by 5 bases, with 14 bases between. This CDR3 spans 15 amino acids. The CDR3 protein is CASSLVGLEFYGYTF. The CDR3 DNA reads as TGTGCCAGCAGCTTAGTAGGTCTGGAGTTTTATGGCTACACCTTC.

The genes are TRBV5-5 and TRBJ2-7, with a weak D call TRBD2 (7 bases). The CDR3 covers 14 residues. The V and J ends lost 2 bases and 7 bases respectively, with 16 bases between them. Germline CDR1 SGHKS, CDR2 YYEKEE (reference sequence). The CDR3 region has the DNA TGTGCCAGCAGCTTAGGCGGGGGCGGTCCGGAGCAGTACTTC. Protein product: CASSLGGGGPEQYF. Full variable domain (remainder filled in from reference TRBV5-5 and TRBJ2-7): DAGVTQSPTHLIKTRGQQVTLRCSPISGHKSVSWYQQVLGQGPQFIFQYYEKEERGRGNFPDRFSARQFPNYSSELNVNALLLGDSALYLCASSLGGGGPEQYFGPGTRLTVT.

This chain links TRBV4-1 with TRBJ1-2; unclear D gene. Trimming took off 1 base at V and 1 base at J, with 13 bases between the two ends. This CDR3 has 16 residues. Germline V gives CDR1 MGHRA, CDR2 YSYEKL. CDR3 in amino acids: CASSQVPPPNNYGYTF. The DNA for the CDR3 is TGCGCCAGCAGCCAAGTCCCCCCCCCGAATAACTATGGCTACACCTTC.